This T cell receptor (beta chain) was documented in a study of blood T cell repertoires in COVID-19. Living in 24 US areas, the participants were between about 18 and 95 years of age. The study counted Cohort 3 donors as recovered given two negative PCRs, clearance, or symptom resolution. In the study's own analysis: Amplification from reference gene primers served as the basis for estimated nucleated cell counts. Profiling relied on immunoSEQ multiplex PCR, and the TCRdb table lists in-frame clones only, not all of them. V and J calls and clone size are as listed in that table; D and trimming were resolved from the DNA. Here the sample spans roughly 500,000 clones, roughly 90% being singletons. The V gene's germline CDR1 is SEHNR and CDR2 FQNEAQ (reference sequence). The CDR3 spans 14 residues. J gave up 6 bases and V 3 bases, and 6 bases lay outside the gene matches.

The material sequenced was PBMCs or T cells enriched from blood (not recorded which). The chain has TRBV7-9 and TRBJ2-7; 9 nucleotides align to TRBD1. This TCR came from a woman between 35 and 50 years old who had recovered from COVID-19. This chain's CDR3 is CASSLGQGSREQYF. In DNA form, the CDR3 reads TGTGCCAGCAGCTTGGGACAGGGAAGCCGCGAGCAGTACTTC. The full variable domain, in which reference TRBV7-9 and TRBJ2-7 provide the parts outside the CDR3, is DTGVSQNPRHKITKRGQNVTFRCDPISEHNRLYWYRQTLGQGPEFLTYFQNEAQLEKSRLLSDRFSAERPKGSFSTLEIQRTEQGDSAMYLCASSLGQGSREQYFGPGTRLTVT.